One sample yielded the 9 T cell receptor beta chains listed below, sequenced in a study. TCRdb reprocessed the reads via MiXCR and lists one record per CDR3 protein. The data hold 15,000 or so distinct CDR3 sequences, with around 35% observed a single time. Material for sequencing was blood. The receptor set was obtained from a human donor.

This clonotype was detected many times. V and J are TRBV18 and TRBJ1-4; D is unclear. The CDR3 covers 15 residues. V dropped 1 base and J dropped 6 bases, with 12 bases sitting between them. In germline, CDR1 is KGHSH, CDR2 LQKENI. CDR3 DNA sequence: TGTGCCAGCTCACCACGCAAAACAAGGGATGAAAAACTGTTTTTT. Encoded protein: CASSPRKTRDEKLFF. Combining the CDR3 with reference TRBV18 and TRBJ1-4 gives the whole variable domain NAGVMQNPRHLVRRRGQEARLRCSPMKGHSHVYWYRQLPEEGLKFMVYLQKENIIDESGMPKERFSAEFPKEGPSILRIQQVVRGDSAAYFCASSPRKTRDEKLFFGSGTQLSVL.

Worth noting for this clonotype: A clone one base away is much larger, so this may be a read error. The CDR3 reads CASGPQGSGTQYF. In DNA form, the CDR3 reads TGCGCCAGCGGCCCTCAGGGGTCCGGGACCCAGTACTTC. The J gene is TRBJ2-5, the V gene TRBV4-3, with D tentatively TRBD1 (6 bases). Germline V gene data show CDR1 as LGHNA and CDR2 as YSLEER. V lost 8 bases and J 7 bases, leaving 17 bases between the germline ends. This CDR3 is 13 amino acids long.

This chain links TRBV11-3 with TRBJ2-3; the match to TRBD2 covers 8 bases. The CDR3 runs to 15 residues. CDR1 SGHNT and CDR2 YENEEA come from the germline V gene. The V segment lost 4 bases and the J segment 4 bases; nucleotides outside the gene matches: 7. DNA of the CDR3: TGTGCCAGCAGCTCGGGACTAGTGGGAGCAGATACGCAGTATTTT. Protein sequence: CASSSGLVGADTQYF.

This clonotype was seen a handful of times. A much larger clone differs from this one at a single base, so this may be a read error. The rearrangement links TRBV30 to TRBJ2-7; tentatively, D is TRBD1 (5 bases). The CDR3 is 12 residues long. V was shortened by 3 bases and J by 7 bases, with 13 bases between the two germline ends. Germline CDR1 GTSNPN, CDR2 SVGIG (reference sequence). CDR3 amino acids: CAWSAGLDEQYF. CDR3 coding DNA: TGTGCCTGGAGCGCAGGGTTGGATGAGCAGTACTTC.

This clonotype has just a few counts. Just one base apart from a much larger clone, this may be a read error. CDR3: CASSYSGGNQPQHF. The CDR3 nucleotides are TGTGCCAGCAGTTACTCAGGGGGGAATCAGCCCCAGCATTTT. The chain is built from TRBV6-5 and TRBJ1-5; TRBD1 is a possible D gene (6 bases). The CDR3 extends over 14 amino acids. The ends were cut back, 0 bases at V and 4 bases at J, with 7 bases in the middle. Germline V lookup: CDR1 MNHEY, CDR2 SVGAGI.

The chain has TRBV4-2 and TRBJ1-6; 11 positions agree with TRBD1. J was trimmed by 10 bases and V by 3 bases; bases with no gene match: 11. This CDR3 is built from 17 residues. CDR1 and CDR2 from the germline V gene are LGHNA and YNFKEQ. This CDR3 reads CASSHASSGTGGSPLHF. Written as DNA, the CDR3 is TGTGCCAGCAGCCACGCTTCGTCCGGGACAGGGGGGTCACCCCTCCACTTT.

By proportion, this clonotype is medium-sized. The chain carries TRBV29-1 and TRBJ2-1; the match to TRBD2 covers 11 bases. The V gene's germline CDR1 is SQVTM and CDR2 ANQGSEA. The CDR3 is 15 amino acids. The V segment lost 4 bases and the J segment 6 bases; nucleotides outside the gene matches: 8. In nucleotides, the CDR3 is TGCAGCGTTGGAGTCGGGCTAGCGGGAGGCAATGAGCAGTTCTTC. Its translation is CSVGVGLAGGNEQFF.

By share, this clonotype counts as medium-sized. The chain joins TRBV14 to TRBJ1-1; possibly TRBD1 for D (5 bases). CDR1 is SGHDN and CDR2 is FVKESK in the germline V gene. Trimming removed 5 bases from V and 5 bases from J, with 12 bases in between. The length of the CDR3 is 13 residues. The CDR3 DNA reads TGTGCCAGCAGCTCAACCTGGGGGACTGAAGCTTTCTTT. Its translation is CASSSTWGTEAFF.

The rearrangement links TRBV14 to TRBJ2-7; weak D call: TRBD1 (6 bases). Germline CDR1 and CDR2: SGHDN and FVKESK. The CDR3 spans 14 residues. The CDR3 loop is CATAPTGSPYEQYF. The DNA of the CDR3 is TGTGCTACAGCACCAACAGGGAGCCCATACGAGCAGTACTTC.